This TCR beta chain comes out of a study of T cell responses to AZD1222 COVID-19 vaccine (dated by TCRdb to about 2021). About the full investigation: AZD1222 recipients with second doses at about 4 weeks or about 12 weeks were pooled, because spike-specific TCR depth and breadth did not differ between schedules. TCR sequencing was performed for roughly 240 trial participants, of whom 207 were given two doses of AZD1222 and approximately 26 were given two doses of MenACWY control vaccine. Trial participants were enrolled into age subgroups of 18-55, 56-69 and 70-plus years, which contained around 150, 29 and 61 TCR-sequenced participants, respectively. The research as a whole found: Participants were mostly white British and included more females than males, and it was suggested by the authors that clonal diversity may have been underestimated. The 56-69-year group was small, and its depth increase did not reach significance, likely because of low power. Nearly half of unique spike-specific TCRs reportedly recognized epitopes outside regions mutated in the B.1.351 and B.1.1.7 variants. After two AZD1222 doses, spike-specific TCR breadth and depth were significantly higher than at day 0 and than in MenACWY recipients. Conclusions about previously exposed vaccinees were limited because only 6 or 7 AZD1222 recipients were SARS-CoV-2 seropositive at baseline. CD4 TCRs associated with the vaccine covered the entire spike protein, and the dominant responses were in regions 160-218 and 743-854. Because no day 14 peak-response samples were available, repertoires were characterized only after the peak T cell response.

The CDR3 regions of human TCRbeta chains were analyzed by immunosequencing. The study's processing was this. Repertoire TCRs were checked for matches against a reference library of SARS-CoV-2-specific TCRs that had been generated using the MIRA antigen-specificity platform. Breadth meant the fraction of unique TCRs that were SARS-CoV-2-associated, whereas depth meant the fraction of total T cells that were SARS-CoV-2-associated. Using the MIRA data, every spike-specific TCR was mapped to the spike region that the TCR reacted to and assigned to either a CD4 or a CD8 class. Log10-transformed breadth and depth values were compared by one-way ANOVA with Sidak's multiple comparisons tests. Drawn from immuneACCESS, this table holds only the in-frame rearrangements with V and J called that TCRdb kept. Clones are partly lost; checked studies trace under half to an unresolved V gene and leave the rest unexplained. V and J calls and clone size are copied from that table; D and trimming were computed from the DNA. In this sample the table shows 100,000 or so clones, around nine tenths of which occur a single time. The top ten constitute roughly 3% of the sample.

A remark on this clone: This clone's antigen is unknown. At one boundary the junction diverges from the germline segment, which might be a read error.

The sample's time point label, decoded: baseline before first vaccination. The vaccinee samples were drawn from two UK trials, COV001 and COV002, one of which was a single-blind randomized controlled phase 2/3 trial testing AZD1222 (ChAdOx1 nCoV-19) in healthy adults. Trial participant PBMC samples were collected at day 0 and day 28 after the second dose for TCRbeta chain sequencing. This clonotype was sampled from an adult in good health. This sample comprised peripheral blood, obtained on day 0 of AZD1222 vaccination.

The CDR3 in this case is CATSRDQGYPQATQYF. The DNA is as follows: TGTGCCACCAGCAGAGATCAGGGTTATCCCCAAGCGACCCAGTACTTC. The rearranged segments are TRBV15 and TRBJ2-5, and possibly TRBD1, on 5 matching bases. The germline V gene (reference sequence) sets CDR1 to LNHNV and CDR2 to YYDKDF. The CDR3 goes from the cysteine to the phenylalanine over 16 residues. The retained sequence is limited to the CDR3, 48 bases, with the frame set at the first base.